A selection of T cell receptor beta chains follows, all from one sample in a study of blood T cell repertoires in COVID-19. Clones were sequenced by immunoSEQ multiplex PCR, and TCRdb holds only the in-frame ones, with some missing. The table shows under 85,000 clones, with 86% occurring only once. Sequencing used peripheral blood. Every receptor here comes from a man in his forties or fifties with COVID-19, enrolled during active disease. CDR3s include the opening cysteine and the closing phenylalanine or tryptophan. A D gene is named only where the DNA matches it firmly. The size entry is marked missing in some rows and otherwise reads once, few, many or a size class.

V	size	D	J	CDR3	DNA
TRBV5-4	.	.	TRBJ1-2	CASSLDQLNGYTF	TGTGCCAGCAGCTTGGATCAGTTAAACGGCTACACCTTC
TRBV6-5	.	TRBD1	TRBJ1-2	CASSYSYDRGKDGYTF	TGTGCCAGCAGTTACTCTTATGACAGGGGGAAGGATGGCTACACCTTC
TRBV30	.	TRBD1	TRBJ1-3	CAWSVGGVGNTIYF	TGTGCCTGGAGTGTAGGGGGCGTTGGAAACACCATATATTTT
TRBV5-1	.	TRBD2	TRBJ2-1	CASSLRGGLTNNEQFF	TGCGCCAGCAGCTTGCGGGGGGGCTTAACAAACAATGAGCAGTTCTTC
TRBV28	.	TRBD1	TRBJ2-5	CASRRTPNRGETQYF	TGTGCCAGCAGGCGGACGCCCAACAGGGGGGAGACCCAGTACTTC
TRBV27	.	TRBD1	TRBJ2-7	CASSRNIPGTGGSEQYF	TGTGCCAGCAGTCGCAACATACCCGGGACAGGGGGCTCCGAGCAGTACTTC
TRBV6-5	.	.	TRBJ2-2	CASSPILARTGELFF	TGTGCCAGCAGCCCCATCCTAGCGCGGACCGGGGAGCTGTTTTTT
TRBV9	.	TRBD1	TRBJ1-2	CASTTGGATSGYTF	TGTGCCAGCACGACAGGGGGGGCCACTAGTGGCTACACCTTC
TRBV28	.	.	TRBJ2-3	CASSLLNTQYF	TGTGCCAGCAGTTTGCTAAATACGCAGTATTTT
TRBV19	.	.	TRBJ2-7	CASSIAGTPIYEQYF	TGTGCCAGTAGTATAGCCGGGACACCGATATACGAGCAGTACTTC
TRBV14	.	.	TRBJ2-5	CASSRWTNSQETQYF	TGTGCCAGCAGCCGATGGACAAACTCACAAGAGACCCAGTACTTC
TRBV6-5	once	TRBD2	TRBJ2-7	CASSSLGSGGHYEQYF	TGTGCCAGCAGTTCCCTGGGGAGCGGGGGCCACTACGAGCAGTACTTC
TRBV5-6	.	TRBD1	TRBJ2-7	CASRKTGDYEQYF	TGTGCCAGCAGGAAAACAGGGGACTACGAGCAGTACTTC
TRBV3-1/TRBV3-2	.	.	TRBJ1-6	CASSSGGSPLHF	TGTGCCAGCAGCAGCGGGGGCTCACCCCTCCACTTT
TRBV27	.	TRBD1	TRBJ1-5	CASSHWGTEPHQPQHF	TGTGCCAGCAGTCATTGGGGGACAGAACCACACCAGCCCCAGCATTTT
TRBV11-2	.	.	TRBJ2-3	CASSLLSSEIDTQYF	TGTGCCAGCAGCTTATTATCTAGCGAGATTGATACGCAGTATTTT
TRBV21-1	.	.	TRBJ1-5	CASSKRKGVLFVLQEKGNQPQHF	TGTGCCAGCAGCAAGCGCAAGGGGGTATTATTCGTGTTGCAGGAGAAGGGGAATCAGCCCCAGCATTTT
TRBV28	.	.	TRBJ1-1	CASSFRGVPYTEAFF	TGTGCCAGCAGTTTCAGGGGCGTCCCCTACACTGAAGCTTTCTTT
TRBV6-6	.	.	TRBJ1-1	CASSSQGDTEAFF	TGTGCCAGCAGTTCCCAAGGGGACACTGAAGCTTTCTTT
TRBV28	.	.	TRBJ2-1	CASSLSAPQFF	TGTGCCAGCAGTTTATCTGCGCCTCAGTTCTTC
TRBV4-1	.	.	TRBJ1-4	CASSYPGATNEKLFF	TGCGCCAGCAGCTATCCGGGAGCAACTAATGAAAAACTGTTTTTT
TRBV12-3/TRBV12-4	.	TRBD1	TRBJ2-4	CASSRTGKGIQYF	TGTGCCAGCAGTAGGACAGGGAAGGGCATTCAGTACTTC
TRBV9	.	TRBD1	TRBJ2-5	CASSVGARTGDQETQYF	TGTGCCAGCAGCGTAGGGGCCCGGACAGGAGACCAAGAGACCCAGTACTTC
TRBV28	.	TRBD1	TRBJ1-1	CASSPWTGDTEAFF	TGTGCCAGCAGTCCGTGGACAGGAGACACTGAAGCTTTCTTT
TRBV2	.	TRBD1	TRBJ2-5	CASKDRVEETQYF	TGTGCCAGCAAGGACAGGGTCGAAGAGACCCAGTACTTC
TRBV5-1	.	TRBD1	TRBJ1-2	CASSGDSYEGYTF	TGCGCCAGCAGCGGGGACAGTTATGAAGGCTACACCTTC
TRBV28	.	TRBD1	TRBJ1-5	CASSSQGSGNQPQHF	TGTGCCAGCAGCTCACAGGGGTCCGGCAATCAGCCCCAGCATTTT